These 24 T cell receptor beta chains were sequenced from one sample in a study of EBV T-cell therapy then PD-1 blockade in nasopharyngeal carcinoma. The treatment is: AdE1-LMPpoly-expanded autologous EBV-specific T-cell therapy followed by anti-PD-1 nivolumab. Their antigen targets remain unknown. The table came from immunoSEQ multiplex PCR; TCRdb's copy has only in-frame clones and leaves some out. Of around 23,000 clones detected, approximately 84% appear once; the ten largest clones hold around 29%. The sequencing here drew on CD8+ T cells from blood, taken at day 61 from a patient whose treatment included autologous EBV-specific T cells and nivolumab. All receptors come from a middle-aged man with nasopharyngeal carcinoma.

The chain recombines TRBV6-4 with TRBJ2-1; 7 nucleotides align to TRBD1. The CDR3 loop spans 13 amino acids. With V trimmed by 5 bases and J by 2 bases, 0 bases remained unmatched. Germline V gene sequence: CDR1 MRHNA, CDR2 SNTAGT. The CDR3 coding sequence is TGTGCCAGCAGTCAGGGGGCCTACAATGAGCAGTTCTTC. This translates into CASSQGAYNEQFF.

The rearrangement uses TRBV4-3 and TRBJ1-2; the D gene is possibly TRBD1 (5 bases). Germline CDR1 reads LGHNA; CDR2 reads YSLEER. Deletions cut 3 bases from V and 0 bases from J, with 11 bases between. The CDR3 length is 15 residues. CDR3 DNA sequence: TGCGCCAGCAGCCATGAAAGGGGAGCTAACTATGGCTACACCTTC. This encodes CASSHERGANYGYTF.

V and J are TRBV25-1 and TRBJ1-6, with 7 bases identical to TRBD1. V lost 2 bases, J lost 9 bases, and 7 bases stayed unmatched. CDR1 MGHDK and CDR2 SYGVNS come from the germline V gene. The CDR3 covers 15 residues. The CDR3 nucleotides read TGTGCCAGCAGTGAAGTCGAGGGGGCAGGTTCACCCCTCCACTTT. Translating it yields CASSEVEGAGSPLHF.

This chain joins TRBV13 and TRBJ2-7; 9 bases match TRBD1. This CDR3 spans 15 amino acids. The V segment lost 5 bases and the J segment 4 bases; nucleotides outside the gene matches: 9. Germline values: CDR1 PRHDT, CDR2 FYEKMQ (reference sequence). This CDR3 is CASSVQGANFYEQYF. CDR3 nucleotides: TGTGCCAGCAGCGTACAGGGGGCGAATTTTTACGAGCAGTACTTC. The full variable domain, rest sourced from reference TRBV13 and TRBJ2-7, is AAGVIQSPRHLIKEKRETATLKCYPIPRHDTVYWYQQGPGQDPQFLISFYEKMQSDKGSIPDRFSAQQFSDYHSELNMSSLELGDSALYFCASSVQGANFYEQYFGPGTRLTVT.

The rearrangement joins TRBV28 to TRBJ1-4, with 10 bases matching TRBD1. The CDR3 sequence is 16 residues long. Per the germline V gene, CDR1 is MDHEN and CDR2 is SYDVKM. Trimming cost V 5 bases and J 3 bases; bases outside gene matches: 6. The CDR3 region has the DNA TGTGCCAGCAGTCCACGACAGGGGGCGGCTAATGAAAAACTGTTTTTT. This encodes CASSPRQGAANEKLFF.

The genes are TRBV27 and TRBJ2-7; TRBD2 is a possible D gene (6 bases). This CDR3 is 17 amino acids long. Germline V gene lookup returns CDR1 MNHEY and CDR2 SMNVEV (reference sequence). Between the trimmed V and J ends, which lost 6 bases and 0 bases, there was a span of 21 bases. DNA for the CDR3: TGTGCCAGCAGCCCTCGGGGGACCGATTTAAGCTCCTACGAGCAGTACTTC. As protein: CASSPRGTDLSSYEQYF.

This chain connects TRBV3-1 (or the pseudogene TRBV3-2) to TRBJ2-5; 10 bases align to TRBD2. Trimming took 4 bases from V and 4 from J; bases not matched to a gene: 9. The CDR3 runs 16 residues. Germline V gives CDR1 LGHDT, CDR2 YNNKEL (reference sequence). The CDR3 sequence: CASSRIAGGLPETQYF. As DNA, the CDR3 is TGTGCCAGCAGCCGGATAGCGGGGGGCCTCCCAGAGACCCAGTACTTC.

The rearrangement uses TRBV7-9 and TRBJ2-5; TRBD1 matches at 8 bases. The CDR3 length is 16 residues. V lost 8 bases, J lost 4 bases, and 15 bases stayed unmatched. Per the germline V gene, CDR1 is SEHNR and CDR2 is FQNEAQ (reference sequence). CDR3 bases: TGTGCCAGCTTACGAGGACAGGGCGGTTACCCAGAGACCCAGTACTTC. The encoded protein is CASLRGQGGYPETQYF.

V gene TRBV13 combines with J gene TRBJ2-3; D is ambiguous. Germline CDR1 and CDR2: PRHDT and FYEKMQ (reference sequence). CDR3 size: 13 residues. Trimming pared 0 bases from V and 4 bases from J, leaving 5 bases between. The CDR3 coding sequence is TGTGCCAGCAGCTTAGGCACGGCAGATACGCAGTATTTT. It specifies CASSLGTADTQYF.

The chain has TRBV6-5 and TRBJ2-7, with D unclear. This CDR3 contains 13 residues. Germline V lookup: CDR1 MNHEY, CDR2 SVGAGI. V dropped 0 bases and J dropped 3 bases, with 6 bases sitting between them. CDR3 DNA sequence: TGTGCCAGCAGTTACTCGAACAACTACGAGCAGTACTTC. Translated: CASSYSNNYEQYF.

V gene TRBV28 combines with J gene TRBJ1-4, with TRBD1 matching 9 bases. CDR3 length: 16 residues. Germline CDR1 and CDR2: MDHEN and SYDVKM. CDR3 region: CAASGQGIGDNEKLFF. DNA of the CDR3: TGTGCAGCGTCTGGACAGGGGATAGGGGATAATGAAAAACTGTTTTTT.

The chain carries TRBV6-1 and TRBJ2-1, with TRBD2 matching over 12 bases. Per the germline V gene, CDR1 is MNHNS and CDR2 is SASEGT. With 3 bases clipped from V and 8 bases from J, the junction kept 5 bases outside the gene matches. The CDR3 extends over 15 amino acids. The CDR3: CASSDDLAGGYEQFF. Written as DNA, the CDR3 is TGTGCCAGCAGTGACGATCTAGCGGGGGGGTATGAGCAGTTCTTC.

This rearrangement joins TRBV9 to TRBJ2-2; D assignment may be TRBD1 or TRBD2 (7 bases each). The V end lost 3 bases, the J end lost 0 bases, and 15 bases lay between the germline ends. CDR1 and CDR2 from the germline V gene are SGDLS and YYNGEE. The CDR3 sequence is 17 residues long. The CDR3 DNA is TGTGCCAGCAGCGACCCAGGGAGGGGGCCGAACACCGGGGAGCTGTTTTTT. Translation: CASSDPGRGPNTGELFF.

V usage is TRBV2 and J usage is TRBJ1-2, with a tentative D call TRBD1 (6 bases). Looked up from germline, CDR1 is SNHLY and CDR2 is FYNNEI. The CDR3 is made up of 14 amino acids. Trimming left V 8 bases short and J 3 bases short, with 16 bases between. The CDR3 here is CASWSGEGYYGYTF. CDR3 DNA: TGTGCCAGCTGGTCAGGGGAAGGGTACTATGGCTACACCTTC.

The chain carries TRBV6-5 and TRBJ1-5; D perhaps matches TRBD1 (6 bases). Trimming removed 7 bases at V and 9 bases at J, with 13 bases between. The germline gives CDR1 MNHEY, CDR2 SVGAGI. The CDR3 sequence is 12 residues long. The CDR3 reads CASIQGLGPQHF. In DNA form, the CDR3 reads TGTGCCAGCATTCAGGGGCTGGGGCCCCAGCATTTT.

The chain couples TRBV4-2 to TRBJ1-1; perhaps TRBD1 as D (5 bases). The CDR3 loop spans 15 amino acids. With 0 bases removed from V and 7 bases from J, the gap between germline ends came to 15 bases. Germline V gene data show CDR1 as LGHNA and CDR2 as YNFKEQ. In DNA form, the CDR3 reads TGTGCCAGCAGCCAAGATCGTGGGGGGAGGGGTGAAGCTTTCTTT. It is translated as CASSQDRGGRGEAFF.

CDR3 region: CASSYSSRVNTIYF. CDR3 DNA sequence: TGTGCCAGCAGTTACTCGAGCAGGGTTAACACCATATATTTT. This chain joins TRBV6-5 and TRBJ1-3; possible D gene TRBD1, 5 bases. CDR3 length: 14 residues. V gave up 0 bases and J gave up 7 bases, with 10 bases separating them. Germline V CDR1 and CDR2: MNHEY, SVGAGI.

The chain links TRBV20-1 to TRBJ1-5, with D hard to call. The CDR3 has 15 amino acids. The V and J ends lost 3 bases and 7 bases respectively, with 19 bases between them. The germline CDR1 and CDR2 sequences are DFQATT and SNEGSKA (reference sequence). The CDR3 region has the DNA TGCAGTGCTAGTCGCTGGTCGGGGTCCGGGCAGCCCCAGCATTTT. Amino acids: CSASRWSGSGQPQHF.

The J gene is TRBJ2-2, the V gene TRBV7-3; a possible D gene is TRBD2 (5 bases). V was cut by 5 bases and J by 7 bases, with 14 bases left in between. Germline V gives CDR1 SGHTA, CDR2 FQGTGA. This CDR3 is 14 amino acids long. CDR3 nucleotide sequence: TGTGCCAGCAGCCCACGGACTGGAGGCGGGGAGCTGTTTTTT. It encodes CASSPRTGGGELFF.

The CDR3, as DNA: TGTGCCAGCAGCACAGGGTTTTATAACTATGGCTACACCTTC. Residues: CASSTGFYNYGYTF. This sequence joins TRBV5-4 and TRBJ1-2; D is possibly TRBD1 (6 bases). The germline V gene encodes CDR1 SGHNT and CDR2 YYREEE (reference sequence). The CDR3 covers 14 residues. V was clipped by 4 bases and J by 1 base, with 11 bases between them.

This sequence joins TRBV4-3 and TRBJ2-4; D remains unclear. This CDR3 has 14 residues. Trimming shortened V by 0 bases and J by 11 bases, and 14 bases separated the two germline ends. The germline V gene has CDR1 LGHNA and CDR2 YSLEER. CDR3: CASSQEYSASVQYF. CDR3 bases: TGCGCCAGCAGCCAAGAATACAGCGCGTCGGTTCAGTACTTC.

In nucleotides, the CDR3 is TGTGCCAGCAGTTTATCGGCCCGTGGATACAATGAGCAGTTCTTC. It is translated as CASSLSARGYNEQFF. V and J are TRBV27 and TRBJ2-1, with unresolved D. CDR3 length: 15 residues. V gave up 0 bases and J gave up 4 bases, with 10 bases separating them. The germline V gene has CDR1 MNHEY and CDR2 SMNVEV (reference sequence).

The rearrangement joins TRBV2 to TRBJ2-7; possibly TRBD1 for D (5 bases). V was cut by 8 bases and J by 3 bases, with 14 bases left in between. Germline loops: CDR1 SNHLY, CDR2 FYNNEI. This CDR3 contains 13 residues. The CDR3 coding sequence is TGTGCCAGCCTTTTAGGACAAGTCTACGAGCAGTACTTC. It translates to CASLLGQVYEQYF.

The rearrangement uses TRBV4-3 and TRBJ1-1; 8 bases fit TRBD1. CDR1 and CDR2 from the germline V gene are LGHNA and YSLEER. This CDR3 is 17 amino acids long. After removal of 1 base from V and 2 bases from J, the junction contained 9 bases not matched to a gene. This CDR3 is CASSQAWTGFTNTEAFF. CDR3 bases: TGCGCCAGCAGCCAAGCGTGGACAGGGTTTACCAACACTGAAGCTTTCTTT.